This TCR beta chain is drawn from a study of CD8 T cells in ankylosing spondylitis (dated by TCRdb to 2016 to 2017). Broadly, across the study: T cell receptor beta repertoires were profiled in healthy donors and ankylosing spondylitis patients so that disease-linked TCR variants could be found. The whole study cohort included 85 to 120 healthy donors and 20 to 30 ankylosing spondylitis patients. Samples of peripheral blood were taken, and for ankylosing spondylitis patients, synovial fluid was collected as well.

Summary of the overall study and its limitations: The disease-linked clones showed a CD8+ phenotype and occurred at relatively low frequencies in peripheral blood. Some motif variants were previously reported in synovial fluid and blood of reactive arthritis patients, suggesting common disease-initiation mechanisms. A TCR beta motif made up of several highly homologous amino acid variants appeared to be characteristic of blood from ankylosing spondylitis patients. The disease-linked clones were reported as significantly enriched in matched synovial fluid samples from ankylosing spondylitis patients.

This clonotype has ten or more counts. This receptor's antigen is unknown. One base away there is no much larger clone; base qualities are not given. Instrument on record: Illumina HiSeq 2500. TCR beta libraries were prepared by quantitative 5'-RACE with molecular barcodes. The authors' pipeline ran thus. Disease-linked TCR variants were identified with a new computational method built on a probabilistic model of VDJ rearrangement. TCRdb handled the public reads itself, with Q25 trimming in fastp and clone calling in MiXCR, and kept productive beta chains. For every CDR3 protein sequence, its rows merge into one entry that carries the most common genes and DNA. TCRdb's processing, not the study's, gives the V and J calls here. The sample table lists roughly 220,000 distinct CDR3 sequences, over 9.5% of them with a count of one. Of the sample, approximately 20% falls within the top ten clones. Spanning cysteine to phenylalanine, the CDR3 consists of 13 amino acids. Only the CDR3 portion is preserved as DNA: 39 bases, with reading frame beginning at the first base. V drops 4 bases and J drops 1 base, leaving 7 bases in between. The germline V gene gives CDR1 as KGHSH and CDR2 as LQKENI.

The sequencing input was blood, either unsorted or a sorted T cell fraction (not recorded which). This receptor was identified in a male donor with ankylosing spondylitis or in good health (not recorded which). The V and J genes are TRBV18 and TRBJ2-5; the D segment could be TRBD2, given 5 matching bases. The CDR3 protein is CASSRSVQETQYF. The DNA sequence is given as TGTGCCAGCTCACGTAGCGTCCAAGAGACCCAGTACTTC.